A single T cell receptor (beta chain) is shown here with its context. What it binds is not known. The data belong to a study of cytomegalovirus exposure and HLA in healthy donors. Study as a whole: Some 85 million unique TCRs from HLA-typed donors were held in an early data release. Study findings and constraints: Information on immune exposure was restricted to one variable (CMV serostatus). What TCR beta sequences reportedly achieved was accurate prediction of HLA-A and HLA-B alleles in most subjects.

Both 60 Vbeta primers and 13 Jbeta primers went into the PCR. Sequenced by immunoSEQ multiplex PCR; TCRdb stores in-frame clones only, minus some. The table has about 120,000 clones, over 75% seen once; the top ten hold over 9.5%. V was pared by 2 bases and J by 3 bases, with 10 bases between. Germline CDR1 and CDR2: SQVTM and ANQGSEA. The CDR3 extends over 13 amino acids. Sequencing was done on a sample of PBMCs. The TCR sequence derives from a man between 40 and 49 years old in good health and CMV-seropositive. This chain uses TRBV29-1 with TRBJ1-1; D is unclear. CDR3 residues: CSVERGRDTEAFF. The CDR3 nucleotides are TGCAGCGTTGAAAGAGGGAGGGACACTGAAGCTTTCTTT.